A selection of T cell receptor beta chains follows, all from one sample in a study of shared clonotypes between healthy human individuals. The assay was immunoSEQ multiplex PCR, and TCRdb's table has in-frame clones only and misses some. The sample carries some 2.1 million clones, around 95% recorded once. Sequenced: naive CD4+ T cells sorted from blood. The receptors come from a young man in good health. Both conserved end residues are part of each CDR3. Fields, in order: D gene, V gene, J gene, clone size, CDR3 DNA, CDR3 protein. A D gene is named only where the DNA matches it firmly. Clone sizes are given selectively: once, few, many, or a class where the clone is expanded.

d_call: .
v_call: TRBV7-6
j_call: TRBJ1-5
clone_size: .
cdr3_nt: TGTGCCAGCAGCTTAGTACATGATCAGCCCCAGCATTTT
cdr3_aa: CASSLVHDQPQHF

d_call: .
v_call: TRBV2
j_call: TRBJ1-5
clone_size: .
cdr3_nt: TGTGCCAGCAGACAAACAGGGAATCAGCCCCAGCATTTT
cdr3_aa: CASRQTGNQPQHF

d_call: .
v_call: TRBV5-1
j_call: TRBJ2-3
clone_size: .
cdr3_nt: TGCGCCAGCAGCTTGAGTAGCGCGAACACAGATACGCAGTATTTT
cdr3_aa: CASSLSSANTDTQYF

d_call: TRBD1
v_call: TRBV5-4
j_call: TRBJ2-3
clone_size: .
cdr3_nt: TGTGCCAGCAGCCAGATGACAGGGGGGTTTTCAGATACGCAGTATTTT
cdr3_aa: CASSQMTGGFSDTQYF

d_call: .
v_call: TRBV4-3
j_call: TRBJ2-7
clone_size: .
cdr3_nt: TGCGCCAGCTCGACCTTCAGGGGTGAGGAGCAGTACTTC
cdr3_aa: CASSTFRGEEQYF

d_call: .
v_call: TRBV9
j_call: TRBJ2-7
clone_size: .
cdr3_nt: TGTGCCAGCAGCGGGCCCGGGCTCAGCTCCTACGAGCAGTACTTC
cdr3_aa: CASSGPGLSSYEQYF

d_call: .
v_call: TRBV29-1
j_call: TRBJ2-5
clone_size: .
cdr3_nt: TGCAGCGTTGAAAATCGGGGGCAGGGGGAGACCCAGTACTTC
cdr3_aa: CSVENRGQGETQYF

d_call: .
v_call: TRBV9
j_call: TRBJ1-4
clone_size: once
cdr3_nt: TGTGCCAGCAGCGTAGGGCCCCAGGCTAATGAAAAACTGTTTTTT
cdr3_aa: CASSVGPQANEKLFF

d_call: .
v_call: TRBV13
j_call: TRBJ1-2
clone_size: .
cdr3_nt: TGTGCCAGCAGCCAAAGGACTAACTATGGCTACACCTTC
cdr3_aa: CASSQRTNYGYTF

d_call: TRBD1
v_call: TRBV7-9
j_call: TRBJ1-2
clone_size: .
cdr3_nt: TGTGCCAGCAGCTTAGCGGGGACAGGGGGCTTCTATGGCTACACCTTC
cdr3_aa: CASSLAGTGGFYGYTF

d_call: TRBD1
v_call: TRBV19
j_call: TRBJ1-1
clone_size: few
cdr3_nt: TGTGCCAGTACCGACAGGGGGCTGAAGACGAACACTGAAGCTTTCTTT
cdr3_aa: CASTDRGLKTNTEAFF

d_call: TRBD1
v_call: TRBV5-4
j_call: TRBJ1-2
clone_size: once
cdr3_nt: TGTGCCAGCAGCTTGGTGGGACAGGGGGCTACTAACTATGGCTACACCTTC
cdr3_aa: CASSLVGQGATNYGYTF

d_call: .
v_call: TRBV5-1
j_call: TRBJ1-3
clone_size: once
cdr3_nt: TGCGCCAGCAGCTCCACGGGTGGAAACACCATATATTTT
cdr3_aa: CASSSTGGNTIYF

d_call: .
v_call: TRBV7-2
j_call: TRBJ2-3
clone_size: .
cdr3_nt: TGTGCCAGCAGCTTATTGATGGCAGATACGCAGTATTTT
cdr3_aa: CASSLLMADTQYF

d_call: .
v_call: TRBV7-2
j_call: TRBJ2-1
clone_size: .
cdr3_nt: TGTGCCAGCAGCTTAGGTACGGTCGGTGGTGAGCAGTTCTTC
cdr3_aa: CASSLGTVGGEQFF

d_call: .
v_call: TRBV30
j_call: TRBJ2-5
clone_size: .
cdr3_nt: TGTGCCTGGAAGGCGGCGGCCAAGACGGAGACCCAGTACTTC
cdr3_aa: CAWKAAAKTETQYF

d_call: .
v_call: TRBV15
j_call: TRBJ1-1
clone_size: many
cdr3_nt: TGTGCCACCAGCCCGCCCGAACGGGACACCAGCACTGAAGCTTTCTTT
cdr3_aa: CATSPPERDTSTEAFF

d_call: TRBD2
v_call: TRBV2
j_call: TRBJ2-1
clone_size: .
cdr3_nt: TGTGCCAGCAGTGAAGGTGGGCTAGCGGGGTACAATGAGCAGTTCTTC
cdr3_aa: CASSEGGLAGYNEQFF

d_call: TRBD1
v_call: TRBV19
j_call: TRBJ1-5
clone_size: .
cdr3_nt: TGTGCCAGTAACACTGGACAGGGGCCGTGGCCCCAGCATTTT
cdr3_aa: CASNTGQGPWPQHF

d_call: .
v_call: TRBV10-3
j_call: TRBJ1-1
clone_size: once
cdr3_nt: TGTGCCATCAGCCCAGGGCTCGGGAACACTGAAGCTTTCTTT
cdr3_aa: CAISPGLGNTEAFF

d_call: .
v_call: TRBV6-1
j_call: TRBJ1-1
clone_size: .
cdr3_nt: TGTGCCAGCCGGAGAACTGAAGCTTTCTTT
cdr3_aa: CASRRTEAFF

d_call: TRBD2
v_call: TRBV6-6
j_call: TRBJ2-3
clone_size: .
cdr3_nt: TGTGCCAGCAGATTAGCGGGGCCCACAGATACGCAGTATTTT
cdr3_aa: CASRLAGPTDTQYF

d_call: .
v_call: TRBV2
j_call: TRBJ1-4
clone_size: .
cdr3_nt: TGTGCCAGCAGTGAGAGGGGCCGGGAAAAACTGTTTTTT
cdr3_aa: CASSERGREKLFF

d_call: TRBD1
v_call: TRBV30
j_call: TRBJ1-2
clone_size: .
cdr3_nt: TGTGCCCAAAGAGGCAGACAGGGCTTATTTAGCTACACCTTC
cdr3_aa: CAQRGRQGLFSYTF

d_call: .
v_call: TRBV2
j_call: TRBJ2-7
clone_size: .
cdr3_nt: TGTGCCAGCAAGGTGAGGTCCTACGAGCAGTACTTC
cdr3_aa: CASKVRSYEQYF

d_call: .
v_call: TRBV7-2
j_call: TRBJ2-7
clone_size: .
cdr3_nt: TGTGCCAGCAGCTTAGTTTCTATTACGGTCTCTTCACCCTACGAGCAGTACTTC
cdr3_aa: CASSLVSITVSSPYEQYF

d_call: .
v_call: TRBV25-1
j_call: TRBJ1-2
clone_size: .
cdr3_nt: TGTGCCAGCAGTGAAGACCTCGGCCTACCTAAAGGCTATGGCTACACCTTC
cdr3_aa: CASSEDLGLPKGYGYTF

d_call: TRBD1
v_call: TRBV10-3
j_call: TRBJ1-4
clone_size: .
cdr3_nt: TGTGCCATCAGTGAAAGGACAGGGGCTAATGAAAAACTGTTTTTT
cdr3_aa: CAISERTGANEKLFF

d_call: .
v_call: TRBV30
j_call: TRBJ1-4
clone_size: .
cdr3_nt: TGTGCCTGGAGCAAGGAGGTTAATGAAAAACTGTTTTTT
cdr3_aa: CAWSKEVNEKLFF

d_call: .
v_call: TRBV5-1
j_call: TRBJ2-5
clone_size: once
cdr3_nt: TGCGCCAGCAGCTTATCCGGGACATACGCGAGCCAAGAGACCCAGTACTTC
cdr3_aa: CASSLSGTYASQETQYF

d_call: TRBD2
v_call: TRBV10-3
j_call: TRBJ2-1
clone_size: .
cdr3_nt: TGTGCCATCAAAACCGGGGGACTAGCGGTCAATGAGCAGTTCTTC
cdr3_aa: CAIKTGGLAVNEQFF

d_call: TRBD1
v_call: TRBV7-9
j_call: TRBJ1-5
clone_size: .
cdr3_nt: TGTGCCAGCAGCCCCCTCCTGGGACAGGGAGAAGGGCCCCAGCATTTT
cdr3_aa: CASSPLLGQGEGPQHF

d_call: .
v_call: TRBV5-5
j_call: TRBJ1-2
clone_size: .
cdr3_nt: TGTGCCAGCAGCTTGGCATCCGGGAACTATGGCTACACCTTC
cdr3_aa: CASSLASGNYGYTF

d_call: .
v_call: TRBV4-1
j_call: TRBJ1-2
clone_size: .
cdr3_nt: TGCGCCAGCAGCCAACAGGGTAGCTACACCTTC
cdr3_aa: CASSQQGSYTF

d_call: .
v_call: TRBV18
j_call: TRBJ1-5
clone_size: .
cdr3_nt: TGTGCCAGCTCACCAGGAGTCCAGGGAGGCAATCAGCCCCAGCATTTT
cdr3_aa: CASSPGVQGGNQPQHF

d_call: .
v_call: TRBV5-6
j_call: TRBJ1-2
clone_size: .
cdr3_nt: TGTGCCAGCAGCTTAGGGGCGGGGGCCTATGGCTACACCTTC
cdr3_aa: CASSLGAGAYGYTF

d_call: .
v_call: TRBV9
j_call: TRBJ2-7
clone_size: .
cdr3_nt: TGTGCCAGCAGCGTTGGGGGCGGGATTAGTTACGAGCAGTACTTC
cdr3_aa: CASSVGGGISYEQYF

d_call: .
v_call: TRBV5-1
j_call: TRBJ2-4
clone_size: .
cdr3_nt: TGCGCCAGCAGCCCCCGCAGGGAGGAGTGGGCCAAAAACATTCAGTACTTC
cdr3_aa: CASSPRREEWAKNIQYF

d_call: .
v_call: TRBV7-9
j_call: TRBJ2-3
clone_size: .
cdr3_nt: TGTGCCAGCAGCTTAGCGCTGGCTGGGCGCACAGATACGCAGTATTTT
cdr3_aa: CASSLALAGRTDTQYF

d_call: .
v_call: TRBV7-8
j_call: TRBJ2-7
clone_size: .
cdr3_nt: TGTGCCAGCAGCTTGACCCAGTGGGAAGCCTACGAGCAGTACTTC
cdr3_aa: CASSLTQWEAYEQYF

d_call: .
v_call: TRBV5-1
j_call: TRBJ2-7
clone_size: .
cdr3_nt: TGCGCCAGCAGCTTGCAGGGTACGGGACTTTACGAGCAGTACTTC
cdr3_aa: CASSLQGTGLYEQYF

d_call: TRBD1
v_call: TRBV6-5
j_call: TRBJ2-1
clone_size: .
cdr3_nt: TGTGCCAGCAGTTTGGGCAGGGGGCCCTCCTACAATGAGCAGTTCTTC
cdr3_aa: CASSLGRGPSYNEQFF

d_call: TRBD1
v_call: TRBV6-1
j_call: TRBJ1-1
clone_size: .
cdr3_nt: TGTGCCAGCACCGGGGGAGGGCAGGGGGACACTGAAGCTTTCTTT
cdr3_aa: CASTGGGQGDTEAFF

d_call: .
v_call: TRBV5-1
j_call: TRBJ2-5
clone_size: once
cdr3_nt: TGCGCCAGCAGCCCCACGGTCACAGAGACCCAGTACTTC
cdr3_aa: CASSPTVTETQYF

d_call: TRBD2
v_call: TRBV18
j_call: TRBJ2-4
clone_size: .
cdr3_nt: TGTGCCAGCTCACCAATTGTTAGCGGGAGTCGACACATTCAGTACTTC
cdr3_aa: CASSPIVSGSRHIQYF

d_call: TRBD1
v_call: TRBV7-7
j_call: TRBJ2-7
clone_size: .
cdr3_nt: TGTGCTAGCAGCTTAGGGCAGGGGGACGAGCAGTACTTC
cdr3_aa: CASSLGQGDEQYF

d_call: .
v_call: TRBV29-1
j_call: TRBJ1-1
clone_size: .
cdr3_nt: TGCAGCGCGAGGGGGGTGGGAGCCACTGAAGCTTTCTTT
cdr3_aa: CSARGVGATEAFF

d_call: .
v_call: TRBV28
j_call: TRBJ1-2
clone_size: .
cdr3_nt: TGTGCCAGCGGGGAGGCGAACTATGGCTACACCTTC
cdr3_aa: CASGEANYGYTF